This paragraph reports one T cell receptor (beta chain). The antigen is undetermined. Per the authors' pipeline: Without quality scores, immunoSEQ junctional reads could not be filtered like full-length reads. Sequenced by immunoSEQ multiplex PCR; TCRdb stores in-frame clones only, minus some. Clone size and the V and J calls come from that table; the DNA yielded D and trimming. The repertoire holds about 560,000 clones, with around 78% as singletons. CDR1 is SGHTA and CDR2 is FQGTGA in the germline V gene. The CDR3 is made up of 16 amino acids. Trimming at V came to 5 bases and at J to 4 bases, leaving 7 bases not matched to a gene. The record originates from a study of shared clonotypes between healthy human individuals. Study-level background: A few men and two women, aged 18 to 49, were donors.

The healthy adult donors were HIV-negative and reported no recent acute infections or vaccinations. Overall study findings and caveats: Sampling used blood alone; tissue repertoires probably differ.

The TCR sequence derives from a woman between 40 and 55 years old in good health. Some clones in this sample may be carry-over from other donors' samples. Specimen: PBMCs. The rearrangement joins TRBV7-3 to TRBJ2-5, with 13 nucleotides matching TRBD2. The CDR3 coding sequence is TGTGCCAGCAGCCCGGGACTAGCGGGAAGGGGAGAGACCCAGTACTTC. This gives the protein CASSPGLAGRGETQYF.